These 21 T cell receptor beta chains were all obtained from the same sample, sequenced in a study of glioma-infiltrating T cells. TCR alpha and beta CDR3 regions were amplified from RNA using iRepertoire nested multiplex PCR. TCRdb re-called the multiplex PCR reads with MiXCR, one entry per CDR3 protein. The sample consists of about 410,000 distinct CDR3 sequences, more than 35% of them appearing once. Sample: glioma tissue, nonneoplastic brain tissue, or PBMCs (not recorded which). The receptors were sampled from a human donor with low-grade glioma or glioblastoma, undergoing nonglioma brain surgery, or in good health (not recorded which).

This clonotype was counted at least ten times. Here the CDR3 reads CASSPTVLYNSPLHF. CDR3 DNA: TGTGCCAGCAGCCCAACAGTCCTCTATAATTCACCCCTCCACTTT. The chain combines TRBV27 with TRBJ1-6; D gene unclear. This CDR3 is built from 15 residues. CDR1 and CDR2 from the germline V gene are MNHEY and SMNVEV (reference sequence). V lost 6 bases, J lost 3 bases, and 12 bases lay in between.

Remarks on this clonotype: A read error is possible here, since a much larger clone lies one base away. This rearrangement joins TRBV4-1 to TRBJ1-1, with D perhaps matching TRBD1 (6 bases). The CDR3 spans 14 residues. Looked up from germline, CDR1 is MGHRA and CDR2 is YSYEKL. Trimming shortened V by 8 bases and J by 6 bases, and 19 bases separated the two germline ends. DNA of the CDR3: TGCGCCAGCGCCCGGCAGAGGGGGGACGCTGAAGCTTTCTTT. Its protein product is CASARQRGDAEAFF.

With regard to this clonotype: Here the CDR3 omits its conserved ending phenylalanine or tryptophan, so a read error is the likely source. V usage is TRBV7-7 and J usage is TRBJ2-1, with 7 bases matching TRBD2. The CDR3 runs 14 residues. Germline V gene sequence: CDR1 SSHAT, CDR2 FNYEAQ (reference sequence). The CDR3 loop is CASSVVGRSQEQFS. CDR3 coding DNA: TGTGCTAGCAGCGTCGTCGGGAGGTCTCAAGAGCAGTTCTCC.

In the case of this clonotype: A much larger clone differs from this one at a single base, so this may be a read error. The chain combines TRBV4-1 with TRBJ2-7, with 11 bases matching TRBD2. The CDR3 length is 16 residues. Looked up from germline, CDR1 is MGHRA and CDR2 is YSYEKL. The CDR3 sequence is CASSHVTSGSFYKQYF. CDR3 in DNA: TGCGCCAGCAGCCACGTTACTAGCGGGAGCTTCTACAAGCAGTACTTC.

This rearrangement joins TRBV3-1 to TRBJ1-3; D ambiguous. The V and J ends lost 1 base and 0 bases respectively, with 7 bases between them. This CDR3 has 15 amino acids. Germline values: CDR1 LGHDT, CDR2 YNNKEL (reference sequence). The CDR3 protein is CASSQGHASGNTIYF. CDR3 DNA sequence: TGTGCCAGCAGCCAAGGACATGCCTCTGGAAACACCATATATTTT.

Remarks on this clonotype: With a much larger clone just one base away, this may be a read error. V usage is TRBV25-1 and J usage is TRBJ1-2; D is undetermined. This CDR3 is 12 amino acids long. Deletions cut 6 bases from V and 3 bases from J, with 8 bases between. Germline CDR1 reads MGHDK; CDR2 reads SYGVNS. The DNA for the CDR3 is TGTGCCAGCAGCCAGTCCCACTATGGCTACACCTTC. Translating gives CASSQSHYGYTF.

With regard to this clonotype: The conserved phenylalanine or tryptophan normally closing the CDR3 is absent here, so this likely arose from a read error. The chain joins TRBV28 to TRBJ2-1; D not resolved. Germline V gives CDR1 MDHEN, CDR2 SYDVKM. The V and J ends lost 4 bases and 7 bases respectively, with 8 bases between them. CDR3 size: 12 residues. DNA for the CDR3: TGTGCCAGCAGTTCCTACCGAAATGAGCAGTTCTCC. Translated, it gives CASSSYRNEQFS.

V and J are TRBV20-1 and TRBJ2-2; tentatively, D is TRBD1 or TRBD2 (5 bases each). The V gene lost 0 bases and the J gene lost 3 bases, with 8 bases spanning the gap. CDR3 length equals 14 residues. Germline V gene lookup returns CDR1 DFQATT and CDR2 SNEGSKA (reference sequence). The chain's CDR3 is CSARDQGDTGELFF. The CDR3, as DNA: TGCAGTGCTAGAGATCAGGGAGACACCGGGGAGCTGTTTTTT.

In its sample, this clonotype was seen many times. V is TRBV27 and J is TRBJ2-7, with 7 bases lining up with TRBD1. The length of the CDR3 is 13 residues. Trimming cost V 5 bases and J 6 bases; bases outside gene matches: 7. Germline loops: CDR1 MNHEY, CDR2 SMNVEV (reference sequence). CDR3 region: CASSPGQFLEQYF. As DNA, the CDR3 is TGTGCCAGCAGTCCGGGACAGTTCCTCGAGCAGTACTTC.

This clonotype was seen only a few times. The chain uses TRBV10-3 and TRBJ2-1, with no clear D. The CDR3 has 14 amino acids. Germline values: CDR1 ENHRY, CDR2 SYGVKD. Trimming shortened V by 2 bases and J by 6 bases, and 11 bases separated the two germline ends. CDR3 protein: CAISEPSSVNEQFF. CDR3 DNA sequence: TGTGCCATCAGTGAGCCGTCAAGTGTCAATGAGCAGTTCTTC.

V gene TRBV20-1 combines with J gene TRBJ2-2; 9 positions agree with TRBD2. Germline CDR1 is DFQATT and CDR2 is SNEGSKA (reference sequence). The CDR3 is made up of 14 amino acids. V gave up 6 bases and J gave up 5 bases; unmatched junction bases: 7. The CDR3 DNA follows: TGCAGTGCCCGGACTAGCGTTGAGACCGGGGAGCTGTTTTTT. Protein sequence: CSARTSVETGELFF.

The chain combines TRBV18 with TRBJ2-5; D remains unclear. The V end lost 3 bases, the J end lost 2 bases, and 7 bases lay between the germline ends. The CDR3 has 13 residues. In germline, CDR1 is KGHSH, CDR2 LQKENI. CDR3 DNA sequence: TGTGCCAGCTCACCTATGGGTCAAGAGACCCAGTACTTC. Translating gives CASSPMGQETQYF.

This chain links TRBV15 with TRBJ1-5; TRBD1 aligns across 10 bases. Looked up from germline, CDR1 is LNHNV and CDR2 is YYDKDF (reference sequence). J was trimmed by 7 bases and V by 4 bases; bases with no gene match: 7. The CDR3 is 15 residues long. CDR3 DNA sequence: TGTGCCACCAGCAATCCCCGGGACAGGGGCCAGCCCCAGCATTTT. The encoded protein is CATSNPRDRGQPQHF.

The gene calls are TRBV11-2 and TRBJ2-1, with D possibly TRBD1 on 5 matching bases. The germline V gene encodes CDR1 SGHAT and CDR2 FQNNGV. This CDR3 spans 13 amino acids. V was clipped by 0 bases and J by 6 bases, with 6 bases between them. CDR3 in amino acids: CASSLEQVNEQFF. CDR3 in DNA: TGTGCCAGCAGCTTAGAACAGGTCAATGAGCAGTTCTTC. Filled out from reference TRBV11-2 and TRBJ2-1, the complete variable domain reads EAGVAQSPRYKIIEKRQSVAFWCNPISGHATLYWYQQILGQGPKLLIQFQNNGVVDDSQLPKDRFSAERLKGVDSTLKIQPAKLEDSAVYLCASSLEQVNEQFFGPGTRLTVL.

The chain couples TRBV7-9 to TRBJ2-1, with 9 bases lining up with TRBD2. This CDR3 region has 15 residues. V lost 2 bases and J lost 6; bases outside the gene matches: 5. CDR1 is SEHNR, CDR2 FQNEAQ, per germline (reference sequence). CDR3 amino acids: CASSLYIAGANEQFF. In DNA, the CDR3 is TGTGCCAGCAGCTTATATATAGCGGGAGCCAATGAGCAGTTCTTC.

V and J are TRBV2 and TRBJ2-7; 9 bases line up with TRBD1. CDR1 is SNHLY and CDR2 is FYNNEI in the germline V gene. V lost 1 base, J lost 3 bases, and 4 bases stayed unmatched. The CDR3 is 15 residues long. CDR3 nucleotides: TGTGCCAGCAGTGAAGGGACAGGGGCCGGCTACGAGCAGTACTTC. Its protein product is CASSEGTGAGYEQYF.

As for this clonotype: A read error may account for a junction end that differs from germline. This chain connects TRBV6-2 or TRBV6-3 to TRBJ1-2, with no clear D. The CDR3 consists of 17 residues. CDR1 and CDR2 (germline): MNHEY, SVGEGT. CDR3 sequence reads: CASSVVGSGGANYGYNF. The CDR3 DNA sequence: TGTGCCAGCAGCGTAGTAGGTAGTGGAGGAGCTAACTATGGCTACAACTTC.

J is TRBJ2-3 and V is TRBV28; no clear D gene. The CDR3 has 16 residues. Between the trimmed V and J ends, which lost 1 base and 3 bases, there was a span of 14 bases. Germline CDR1 reads MDHEN; CDR2 reads SYDVKM. The CDR3 sequence is CASSLYALPDTDTQYF. In DNA form, the CDR3 reads TGTGCCAGCAGTTTATATGCCCTCCCGGATACAGATACGCAGTATTTT. The variable domain in full, completed from reference TRBV28 and TRBJ2-3, reads DVKVTQSSRYLVKRTGEKVFLECVQDMDHENMFWYRQDPGLGLRLIYFSYDVKMKEKGDIPEGYSVSREKKERFSLILESASTNQTSMYLCASSLYALPDTDTQYFGPGTRLTVL.

The chain is built from TRBV9 and TRBJ1-1, with a tentative D call TRBD1 (6 bases). The ends were cut back, 1 base at V and 1 base at J, with 14 bases in the middle. This CDR3 is 16 amino acids long. CDR1 is SGDLS, CDR2 YYNGEE, per germline. This CDR3 is CASSVTGAQGNTEAFF. The CDR3 coding sequence is TGTGCCAGCAGCGTAACGGGGGCGCAGGGGAACACTGAAGCTTTCTTT. Full variable domain (outside the CDR3, taken from reference TRBV9 and TRBJ1-1): DSGVTQTPKHLITATGQRVTLRCSPRSGDLSVYWYQQSLDQGLQFLIQYYNGEERAKGNILERFSAQQFPDLHSELNLSSLELGDSALYFCASSVTGAQGNTEAFFGQGTRLTVV.

The chain carries TRBV20-1 and TRBJ1-1; D is ambiguous. Germline values: CDR1 DFQATT, CDR2 SNEGSKA (reference sequence). The CDR3 extends over 15 amino acids. Trimming took off 5 bases at V and 4 bases at J, with 20 bases between the two ends. DNA for the CDR3: TGCAGTGCTGCCCACGCCGAGGGAAGGGTCACTGAAGCTTTCTTT. Its translation is CSAAHAEGRVTEAFF.

This chain uses TRBV6-2 or TRBV6-3 with TRBJ1-1, with 7 bases that match TRBD1. CDR1 is MNHEY and CDR2 is SVGEGT in the germline V gene. The CDR3 spans 13 residues. CDR3 coding DNA: TGTGTCATCACTGAGACAGGGTACACTGAAGCTTTCTTT. This sequence encodes CVITETGYTEAFF.